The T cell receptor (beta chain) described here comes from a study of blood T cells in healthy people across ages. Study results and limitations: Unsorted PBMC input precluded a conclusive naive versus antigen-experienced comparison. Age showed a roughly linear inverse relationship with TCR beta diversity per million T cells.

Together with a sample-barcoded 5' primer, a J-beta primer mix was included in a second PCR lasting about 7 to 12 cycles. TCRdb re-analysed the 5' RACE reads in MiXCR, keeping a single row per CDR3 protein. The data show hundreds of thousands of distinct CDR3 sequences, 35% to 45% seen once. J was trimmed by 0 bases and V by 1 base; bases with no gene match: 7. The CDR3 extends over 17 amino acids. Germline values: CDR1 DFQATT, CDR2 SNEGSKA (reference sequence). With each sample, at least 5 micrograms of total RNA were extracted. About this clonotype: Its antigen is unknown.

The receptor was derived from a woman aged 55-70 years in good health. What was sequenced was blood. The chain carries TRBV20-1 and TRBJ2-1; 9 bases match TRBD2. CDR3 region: CSARGSSGVSSYNEQFF. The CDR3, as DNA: TGCAGTGCTAGAGGGTCTAGCGGGGTTAGCTCCTACAATGAGCAGTTCTTC.